What follows are 29 T cell receptor beta chains derived from one specimen sequenced in a study of blood T cell repertoires in COVID-19. The table came from immunoSEQ multiplex PCR; TCRdb's copy has only in-frame clones and leaves some out. Of roughly 290,000 clones in the sample, roughly 89% were seen once. The sample comprised PBMCs or T cells enriched from blood (not recorded which). These receptors came from a woman younger than 35 with acute COVID-19.

The chain uses TRBV7-6 and TRBJ2-1, with 7 positions matching TRBD2. The CDR3 consists of 16 residues. CDR1 and CDR2 from the germline V gene are SGHVS and FNYEAQ. Trimming cost V 5 bases and J 7 bases; bases outside gene matches: 14. This chain's CDR3 is CASSHQRTSWLNEQFF. The CDR3 DNA reads TGTGCCAGCAGCCATCAACGGACTAGTTGGTTAAATGAGCAGTTCTTC.

V usage is TRBV21-1 and J usage is TRBJ1-5; TRBD1 reflects the table's D call only, with no check against the DNA. TRBV21-1 is flagged as a pseudogene. The CDR3 covers 18 residues. Here the CDR3 reads CASSIFQRGTGGRQPQHF. In nucleotides, the CDR3 is TGTGCCAGCAGCATCTTCCAAAGGGGGACAGGGGGCCGTCAGCCCCAGCATTTT.

This chain uses TRBV6-2 or TRBV6-3 with TRBJ2-7; 7 nucleotides align to TRBD1. This CDR3 has 15 residues. Trimming removed 5 bases from V and 1 base from J; junction bases left unmatched: 8. Germline CDR1 and CDR2: MNHEY and SVGEGT. CDR3 nucleotide sequence: TGTGCCAGCAGTAACCCCGGGGACAGATCCTACGAGCAGTACTTC. Translating it yields CASSNPGDRSYEQYF.

V gene TRBV11-2 combines with J gene TRBJ2-7; 7 bases match TRBD2. With V trimmed by 1 base and J by 0 bases, 9 bases remained unmatched. The germline CDR1 and CDR2 sequences are SGHAT and FQNNGV. This CDR3 comprises 17 residues. The CDR3 DNA reads as TGTGCCAGCAGCTTAGCAGGTGTGCGGGAGTTCTCCTACGAGCAGTACTTC. Translated: CASSLAGVREFSYEQYF.

The CDR3 DNA reads as TGTGCCAGCAGTGAAGGGTTAGCGGGAGGATATGAGCAGTTCTTC. It encodes CASSEGLAGGYEQFF. This chain joins TRBV6-1 and TRBJ2-1; 10 nucleotides match TRBD2. V gave up 1 base and J gave up 8 bases; unmatched junction bases: 5. Germline V gives CDR1 MNHNS, CDR2 SASEGT. This CDR3 has 15 amino acids.

The chain couples TRBV27 to TRBJ1-3; the D gene is possibly TRBD1 (6 bases). The CDR3 consists of 13 residues. V was trimmed by 4 bases and J by 4 bases, leaving 8 bases between them. The germline V gene has CDR1 MNHEY and CDR2 SMNVEV (reference sequence). The CDR3 coding sequence is TGTGCCAGCAGTTCAGGACAGGGAAACACCATATATTTT. Encoded protein: CASSSGQGNTIYF.

This clone came up once. The chain has TRBV19 and TRBJ1-4; 7 nucleotides agree with TRBD1. Germline values: CDR1 LNHDA, CDR2 SQIVND (reference sequence). The CDR3 is 14 residues long. Trimming removed 8 bases from V and 5 bases from J; junction bases left unmatched: 8. The CDR3 loop reads CASAQQGLNEKLFF. CDR3 nucleotides: TGTGCCAGTGCCCAACAGGGGTTGAATGAAAAACTGTTTTTT. The full variable domain, rest sourced from reference TRBV19 and TRBJ1-4, is DGGITQSPKYLFRKEGQNVTLSCEQNLNHDAMYWYRQDPGQGLRLIYYSQIVNDFQKGDIAEGYSVSREKKESFPLTVTSAQKNPTAFYLCASAQQGLNEKLFFGSGTQLSVL.

The chain is built from TRBV4-3 and TRBJ2-2; the match to TRBD2 covers 8 bases. The V and J ends lost 1 base and 4 bases, in that order; junction bases with no gene match: 11. CDR1 and CDR2 (germline): LGHNA, YSLEER. This CDR3 has 18 residues. For the CDR3, the DNA is TGCGCCAGCAGCCAAGGGGGGACTAGTGATGCAGTCACCGGGGAGCTGTTTTTT. This translates into CASSQGGTSDAVTGELFF.

This clone came up a few times. The V gene is TRBV7-9, the J gene TRBJ1-1; D gene unclear. Germline V gene sequence: CDR1 SEHNR, CDR2 FQNEAQ (reference sequence). This CDR3 has 15 residues. V was pared by 0 bases and J by 1 base, with 9 bases between. The CDR3 here is CASSLAEEGNTEAFF. The DNA for the CDR3 is TGTGCCAGCAGCTTAGCGGAAGAGGGGAACACTGAAGCTTTCTTT.

The chain recombines TRBV15 with TRBJ1-5; TRBD1 is a possible D gene (5 bases). Trimming stripped 0 bases from V and 3 bases from J, with 6 bases between. The V gene's germline CDR1 is LNHNV and CDR2 YYDKDF (reference sequence). This CDR3 region has 14 residues. The CDR3 DNA is TGTGCCACCAGCAGAGACAGGGCCAATCAGCCCCAGCATTTT. Translation: CATSRDRANQPQHF.

V usage is TRBV18 and J usage is TRBJ2-1; 7 bases agree with TRBD1. Germline trimming cut 4 bases from V and 4 bases from J; bases unmatched to any gene: 7. Germline CDR1 reads KGHSH; CDR2 reads LQKENI. CDR3 length equals 15 residues. The CDR3 DNA reads as TGTGCCAGCTCACTCACCGGGACAGAGTACAATGAGCAGTTCTTC. This codes for CASSLTGTEYNEQFF.

This clone was observed a handful of times. The gene calls are TRBV30 and TRBJ1-1; 8 bases match TRBD1. Germline CDR1 reads GTSNPN; CDR2 reads SVGIG (reference sequence). The CDR3 extends over 14 amino acids. V trimming: 2 bases; J trimming: 5 bases; junction bases outside the gene matches: 7. CDR3 sequence: CAWSPRTGWTEAFF. DNA for the CDR3: TGTGCCTGGAGTCCCCGGACAGGGTGGACTGAAGCTTTCTTT.

V is TRBV13 and J is TRBJ1-2; 10 bases match TRBD1. V shed 2 bases and J 2 bases; nucleotides not matched to a gene: 8. Per germline, CDR1 PRHDT and CDR2 FYEKMQ (reference sequence). This CDR3 comprises 17 residues. Written as DNA, the CDR3 is TGTGCCAGCAGCTTACTTTCCGGGACAGGGGTCAACTATGGCTACACCTTC. Its translation is CASSLLSGTGVNYGYTF.

This clone was detected only a few times. This sequence joins TRBV2 and TRBJ2-3; D gene uncertain. Trimming pared 5 bases from V and 2 bases from J, leaving 8 bases between. This CDR3 comprises 13 residues. The V gene's germline CDR1 is SNHLY and CDR2 FYNNEI. CDR3 sequence reads: CASSYQDTDTQYF. The CDR3 coding sequence is TGTGCCAGCAGTTACCAGGACACAGATACGCAGTATTTT.

V usage is TRBV7-3 and J usage is TRBJ2-7, with 8 bases fitting TRBD2. Trimming cost V 4 bases and J 6 bases; bases outside gene matches: 8. CDR3 length: 14 residues. The germline CDR1 and CDR2 sequences are SGHTA and FQGTGA. CDR3: CASSWGVSGTEQYF. The DNA of the CDR3 is TGTGCCAGCAGCTGGGGGGTTAGCGGGACCGAGCAGTACTTC.

The chain carries TRBV30 and TRBJ1-1; D gene uncertain. V lost 1 base, J lost 1 base, and 7 bases lay in between. Germline-derived CDR1 and CDR2 are GTSNPN and SVGIG (reference sequence). This CDR3 contains 13 residues. CDR3 nucleotides: TGTGCCTGGAGTGATAGAGAGAACACTGAAGCTTTCTTT. This gives the protein CAWSDRENTEAFF.

The chain recombines TRBV29-1 with TRBJ2-3; D unresolved. CDR1 SQVTM and CDR2 ANQGSEA come from the germline V gene. The CDR3 is 14 amino acids. Between the trimmed V and J ends, which lost 8 bases and 0 bases, there was a span of 15 bases. The CDR3 region is CSISARPSTDTQYF. Here the CDR3 DNA reads TGCAGCATCTCAGCGAGGCCTAGCACAGATACGCAGTATTTT.

The V call is TRBV27, the J call TRBJ1-1, with D possibly matching TRBD1 (6 bases). The germline CDR1 and CDR2 sequences are MNHEY and SMNVEV (reference sequence). The V and J ends lost 6 bases and 0 bases respectively, with 11 bases between them. CDR3 size: 14 residues. CDR3 coding DNA: TGTGCCAGCAGCACAGGGACGGTGAACACTGAAGCTTTCTTT. This translates into CASSTGTVNTEAFF.

The chain joins TRBV30 to TRBJ1-2; 8 positions match TRBD1. V was pared by 3 bases and J by 14 bases, with 8 bases of the junction left unmatched. Germline V lookup: CDR1 GTSNPN, CDR2 SVGIG (reference sequence). The CDR3 runs to 11 residues. CDR3 in amino acids: CAWRATGGGTF. The CDR3 DNA sequence: TGTGCCTGGAGAGCAACAGGGGGGGGTACCTTC.

In this sample, this clone turned up once. This chain connects TRBV11-3 to TRBJ2-2; 10 bases fit TRBD1. The ends lost 4 bases at V and 4 bases at J; junction bases unmatched: 12. Germline CDR1 and CDR2: SGHNT and YENEEA. CDR3 size: 18 residues. DNA for the CDR3: TGTGCCAGCAGCTCTTCAAAATTCCGGGACAGGGGCACCGGGGAGCTGTTTTTT. Translation gives CASSSSKFRDRGTGELFF.

The V and J genes are TRBV4-1 and TRBJ2-7; 8 nucleotides line up with TRBD2. CDR1 MGHRA and CDR2 YSYEKL come from the germline V gene. V shed 0 bases and J 3 bases; nucleotides not matched to a gene: 1. The CDR3 contains 14 residues. The CDR3 DNA reads as TGCGCCAGCAGCCAAGATAGCGGGGTCTACGAGCAGTACTTC. The encoded protein is CASSQDSGVYEQYF.

Worth noting for this clone: Different DNA sequences within this sample yield the same CDR3. This chain joins TRBV19 and TRBJ2-7; 8 positions match TRBD1. Germline loops: CDR1 LNHDA, CDR2 SQIVND (reference sequence). The length of the CDR3 is 14 residues. V lost 3 bases, J lost 4 bases, and 5 bases stayed unmatched. The CDR3 protein is CASSIGQGGYEQYF. The CDR3 DNA follows: TGTGCCAGTAGTATCGGACAGGGTGGTTACGAGCAGTACTTC.

The V and J genes are TRBV15 and TRBJ2-6; TRBD1 might be the D (5 bases). Germline V gene lookup returns CDR1 LNHNV and CDR2 YYDKDF (reference sequence). The V gene lost 5 bases and the J gene lost 1 base, with 9 bases spanning the gap. This CDR3 is 15 amino acids long. The CDR3 loop reads CATSAGWSGANVLTF. The DNA for the CDR3 is TGTGCCACCAGCGCAGGGTGGTCTGGGGCCAACGTCCTGACTTTC. Using reference TRBV15 and TRBJ2-6 for the parts outside the CDR3, the full variable domain is DAMVIQNPRYQVTQFGKPVTLSCSQTLNHNVMYWYQQKSSQAPKLLFHYYDKDFNNEADTPDNFQSRRPNTSFCFLDIRSPGLGDTAMYLCATSAGWSGANVLTFGAGSRLTVL.

The J gene is TRBJ2-3, the V gene TRBV25-1, with 9 positions matching TRBD2. The CDR3 runs 16 residues. Germline lookup yields CDR1 MGHDK and CDR2 SYGVNS. J gave up 6 bases and V 1 base, and 8 bases lay outside the gene matches. The DNA of the CDR3 is TGTGCCAGCAGTGAATTCCCAGCGGGAGGTTGGGATACGCAGTATTTT. Its translation: CASSEFPAGGWDTQYF.

The genes are TRBV28 and TRBJ2-7; 9 positions match TRBD2. CDR1 is MDHEN, CDR2 SYDVKM, per germline. The CDR3 runs to 14 residues. With V trimmed by 8 bases and J by 2 bases, 7 bases remained unmatched. In nucleotides, the CDR3 is TGTGCCAGCTTAAAGCGCGGGGGGGCCTACGAGCAGTACTTC. Protein: CASLKRGGAYEQYF. Full variable domain (outside the CDR3, taken from reference TRBV28 and TRBJ2-7): DVKVTQSSRYLVKRTGEKVFLECVQDMDHENMFWYRQDPGLGLRLIYFSYDVKMKEKGDIPEGYSVSREKKERFSLILESASTNQTSMYLCASLKRGGAYEQYFGPGTRLTVT.

This chain links TRBV5-6 with TRBJ1-1; D is possibly TRBD1 (6 bases). Germline loops: CDR1 SGHDT, CDR2 YYEEEE. Trimming pared 0 bases from V and 7 bases from J, leaving 13 bases between. The CDR3 length is 14 residues. The CDR3 DNA is TGTGCCAGCAGCTTGGGGGACACCCTTTTTGAAGCTTTCTTT. As protein: CASSLGDTLFEAFF.

The chain uses TRBV5-1 and TRBJ2-6; TRBD1 might be the D (5 bases). CDR3 length: 17 amino acids. Per the germline V gene, CDR1 is SGHRS and CDR2 is YFSETQ. Trimming removed 3 bases from V and 0 bases from J, with 13 bases in between. Here the CDR3 DNA reads TGCGCCAGCAGCTCCGCTCAGGGTTCCTCTGGGGCCAACGTCCTGACTTTC. Its translation is CASSSAQGSSGANVLTF.

A few counts support this clone. The gene calls are TRBV18 and TRBJ1-1; D gene uncertain. Germline CDR1 and CDR2: KGHSH and LQKENI. Trimming left V 3 bases short and J 1 base short, with 12 bases between. The length of the CDR3 is 15 residues. Here the CDR3 reads CASSPREGGNTEAFF. CDR3 in DNA: TGTGCCAGCTCACCTCGTGAGGGCGGGAACACTGAAGCTTTCTTT.

The chain employs TRBV15 and TRBJ1-1; a weak D match, TRBD1 (6 bases). This CDR3 comprises 14 residues. Per the germline V gene, CDR1 is LNHNV and CDR2 is YYDKDF (reference sequence). Trimming took 3 bases from V and 5 from J, leaving 13 bases between them. The CDR3 reads CATSSRGAHTEAFF. The CDR3 bases are TGTGCCACCAGCAGCCGGGGGGCGCATACTGAAGCTTTCTTT.